This entry describes one TCR beta chain. What antigen it recognizes has not been identified. No clone much larger than this one lies a single base away; base qualities are absent. Sample time point, as interpreted from the label and publication: before anti-PD-1 therapy. Genomic DNA extracted from tumor biopsies or peripheral blood was used for bulk TCRbeta sequencing, with input ranging from roughly 600 ng to 6,004 ng. All patients had histologically proven advanced or metastatic basal or squamous cell carcinoma and were poor candidates for surgical resection. The basal cell carcinoma cohort was made up of more than 10 patients, and bulk tumor TCR sequencing was performed for seven or eight of these patients. These data belong to a study of T cells in tumors after PD-1 blockade (dated by TCRdb to about 2019). General notes on the study: Exclusion criteria were prior checkpoint blockade, use of systemic immunosuppressants, or recent radiotherapy or other anti-cancer therapy within 4 weeks. Patients received pembrolizumab 200 mg every 3 weeks or cemiplimab 350 mg every 2 weeks. Ongoing daily vismodegib 150 mg was also given to a subset of patients during anti-PD-1 treatment. On average, peripheral blood samples yielded some 37,000 unique clonotypes and about 110,000 TCR templates (range 24,679-257,772). Paired single-cell RNA and TCR sequencing was done in the study on site-matched tumors from patients with BCC or SCC, both before and after anti-PD-1 therapy. To compare clonotypes in blood versus tumor, bulk TCR sequencing was run on under eleven peripheral blood samples drawn from four to six patients. RECIST version 1.1 was the standard used to evaluate clinical response.

The study at large found these results: The source of novel T cell clones was not identified, and lymphoid organs or rare unexpanded clones within the tumor or the tumor periphery could be included among the possible sources. About two fifths of tumor TCR clonotypes were detected in blood, and some novel exhausted tumor clones were observed in pre-treatment blood, which was taken as suggesting peripheral recruitment.

Deep TCRbeta sequencing was performed with the immunoSEQ platform. Per the authors' processing: For further analysis, only productive rearrangements were exported from the immunoSEQ Analyzer. T cell phenotypes were assigned to bulk TCRbeta clonotypes by matching to single-cell RNA+TCR-seq clones sharing the same TCRbeta sequence. Using bulk TCR sequencing data, clone enrichment in tumor was calculated by dividing a clone's tumor frequency by the same clone's PBMC frequency. TCRs were grouped by GLIPH into specificity groups, defined as clusters of distinct TCRs likely recognizing common antigens via shared CDR3 motifs. Entries here come from immuneACCESS through TCRdb and include only in-frame sequences with V and J called. Some clones fail to appear in such tables; in the studies checked, an unresolved V gene covers under half of the shortfall, and the cause of the remainder is unknown. The V and J calls and the clone size are those of that table, but D and trimming were determined from the DNA. This sample has around 51,000 clones in its table, and approximately 84% of those were observed once. Roughly 4.1% of the sample goes to the ten largest clones.

The germline V gene (reference sequence) sets CDR1 to SGHKS and CDR2 to YYEKEE. The trim is 6 bases for V and 8 bases for J, with a gap of 15 bases between the germline ends. The CDR3 holds 13 amino acids from the cysteine to the phenylalanine. CDR3 DNA is the only sequence kept; it has 39 bases, read in frame from the first base. This sequence originates from a human donor with basal cell carcinoma. Specimen: PBMCs, collected before anti-PD-1 treatment. The chain joins TRBV5-5 to TRBJ2-1; no D segment can be confidently identified. The CDR3 region has the sequence CASNDWSDHEQFF. The nucleotide sequence is given as TGTGCCAGCAACGACTGGTCAGACCATGAGCAGTTCTTC.